This T cell receptor beta chain emerged from a study of blood T cell repertoires in COVID-19. The overall study: Sources were T cells, B-cell-depleted T cells, or PBMCs; the material itself was cDNA or gDNA.

Germline loops: CDR1 MDHEN, CDR2 SYDVKM. Trimming cost V 2 bases and J 10 bases, with 5 bases left between them. The CDR3 sequence is 11 residues long. Profiling relied on immunoSEQ multiplex PCR, and the TCRdb table lists in-frame clones only, not all of them. Here the sample spans about 190,000 clones, 65% to 85% being singletons. The sequenced sample consisted of PBMCs or T cells enriched from blood (not recorded which). The receptor was derived from a woman aged 25 to 39 who had recovered from COVID-19. The chain couples TRBV28 to TRBJ1-4; a weak D match, TRBD1 (5 bases). The CDR3 bases are TGTGCCAGCAGTTTAGACAGAAAACTGTTTTTT. Translating it yields CASSLDRKLFF. The variable domain in full, with the rest retrieved from reference TRBV28 and TRBJ1-4, is DVKVTQSSRYLVKRTGEKVFLECVQDMDHENMFWYRQDPGLGLRLIYFSYDVKMKEKGDIPEGYSVSREKKERFSLILESASTNQTSMYLCASSLDRKLFFGSGTQLSVL.